One and the same sample provided the 5 T cell receptor beta chains below, sequenced in a study of blood T cells in healthy people across ages. Primers used in a second PCR of roughly 6 to 11 cycles were a sample-barcoded 5' primer and a J-beta primer mix. A single record per CDR3 protein comes from TCRdb applying MiXCR to the 5' RACE reads. In the table there are 550,000 to 600,000 distinct CDR3 sequences, 25% to 30% of which are singletons. Sequencing used blood. The receptor source for this set is a woman in her seventies in good health.

This clonotype showed up just a few times. The genes are TRBV7-8 and TRBJ1-1; D is unclear. The CDR3 runs 12 residues. Between the trimmed V and J ends, which lost 7 bases and 1 base, there was a span of 7 bases. Per germline, CDR1 SGHVS and CDR2 FQNEAQ. The CDR3 coding sequence is TGTGCCAGCACCAACAAGAACACTGAAGCTTTCTTT. Its protein product is CASTNKNTEAFF.

The rearrangement links TRBV20-1 to TRBJ1-2, with D hard to call. The CDR3 has 12 residues. Germline V gene data show CDR1 as DFQATT and CDR2 as SNEGSKA (reference sequence). CDR3 sequence reads: CSVRADGYGYTF. The CDR3 DNA reads as TGCAGCGTCCGGGCAGACGGCTATGGCTACACCTTC.

This sequence joins TRBV5-1 and TRBJ1-6; 8 bases map to TRBD1. Trimming at V came to 4 bases and at J to 11 bases, leaving 5 bases not matched to a gene. Germline V gene lookup returns CDR1 SGHRS and CDR2 YFSETQ. The CDR3 has 13 amino acids. The CDR3 region has the DNA TGCGCCAGCAGCAACAGGGGGTTGCCACCCCTCCACTTT. It encodes CASSNRGLPPLHF.

This chain connects TRBV29-1 to TRBJ2-1, with 8 bases identical to TRBD2. The length of the CDR3 is 15 residues. Germline values: CDR1 SQVTM, CDR2 ANQGSEA. J was trimmed by 5 bases and V by 2 bases; bases with no gene match: 8. The CDR3 spells CSVERAGAFDNEQFF. In DNA, the CDR3 is TGCAGCGTTGAAAGAGCGGGGGCCTTTGACAATGAGCAGTTCTTC.

The V gene is TRBV9, the J gene TRBJ2-3, with TRBD2 identical over 14 bases. The CDR3 has 17 amino acids. Unmatched junction bases numbered 2, after V lost 0 bases and J lost 2 bases. CDR1 is SGDLS and CDR2 is YYNGEE in the germline V gene. Written as DNA, the CDR3 is TGTGCCAGCAGCGTAGGGACTAGCGGGAGGACCACAGATACGCAGTATTTT. It specifies CASSVGTSGRTTDTQYF. Variable domain in full (rest from reference TRBV9 and TRBJ2-3): DSGVTQTPKHLITATGQRVTLRCSPRSGDLSVYWYQQSLDQGLQFLIQYYNGEERAKGNILERFSAQQFPDLHSELNLSSLELGDSALYFCASSVGTSGRTTDTQYFGPGTRLTVL.